Shown below are 12 T cell receptor beta chains from a single sample sequenced in a study of T cell changes during pregnancy in multiple sclerosis. Profiled with immunoSEQ multiplex PCR; TCRdb holds only in-frame clones, not every one. The sample holds tens of thousands of clones, 85% to 95% seen once. Sequencing used peripheral blood, obtained before pregnancy. These receptors came from a female donor with multiple sclerosis, enrolled in a pregnancy study.

The V and J genes are TRBV7-9 and TRBJ2-1; D possibly corresponds to TRBD1 (5 bases). Trimming stripped 7 bases from V and 3 bases from J, with 13 bases between. Germline V gene sequence: CDR1 SEHNR, CDR2 FQNEAQ (reference sequence). The CDR3 has 14 amino acids. The CDR3 protein is CASKRQSIYNEQFF. Here the CDR3 DNA reads TGTGCCAGCAAACGACAGTCTATCTACAATGAGCAGTTCTTC.

The CDR3 region is CASSRDRAYEQYF. CDR3 nucleotides: TGTGCCAGCTCCCGGGACAGAGCCTACGAGCAGTACTTC. The chain recombines TRBV18 with TRBJ2-7, with 7 bases fitting TRBD1. Germline V gives CDR1 KGHSH, CDR2 LQKENI. The ends lost 6 bases at V and 2 bases at J; junction bases unmatched: 4. The CDR3 runs to 13 residues.

This chain uses TRBV5-1 with TRBJ2-1; 7 bases are shared with TRBD1. With V trimmed by 3 bases and J by 0 bases, 6 bases remained unmatched. Germline CDR1 and CDR2: SGHRS and YFSETQ. CDR3 length: 16 residues. DNA for the CDR3: TGCGCCAGCAGCTATCCCGGGGACAGCTCCTACAATGAGCAGTTCTTC. Its protein product is CASSYPGDSSYNEQFF.

The count of this clone is one. V is TRBV25-1 and J is TRBJ1-4; maybe TRBD1 (5 bases). The CDR3 loop spans 15 amino acids. Germline CDR1 reads MGHDK; CDR2 reads SYGVNS. V was clipped by 5 bases and J by 7 bases, with 17 bases between them. CDR3 bases: TGTGCCAGCAGTCCTACGGGGGGGAACTTTGAAAAACTGTTTTTT. It is translated as CASSPTGGNFEKLFF.

This chain joins TRBV2 and TRBJ1-2, with D possibly TRBD1 on 6 matching bases. V was trimmed by 2 bases and J by 0 bases, leaving 19 bases between them. The germline CDR1 and CDR2 sequences are SNHLY and FYNNEI. This CDR3 contains 18 residues. The CDR3 region has the DNA TGTGCCAGCAGTGAACCTGGCAGGGGACTATTAGCTAACTATGGCTACACCTTC. This codes for CASSEPGRGLLANYGYTF.

The chain combines TRBV7-9 with TRBJ1-3; D may be TRBD1 (6 bases). Germline V gene data show CDR1 as SEHNR and CDR2 as FQNEAQ (reference sequence). V shed 5 bases and J shed 4 bases, with 18 bases lying between them. The CDR3 runs to 16 residues. The CDR3 DNA is TGTGCCAGCAGCAATGCCCCCCCAGGGGCGGGAAACACCATATATTTT. Its protein product is CASSNAPPGAGNTIYF.

For this clone: The same CDR3 is also encoded by other DNA sequences in this sample. The chain joins TRBV30 to TRBJ1-1; 8 bases are a match to TRBD1. Trimming took 5 bases from V and 4 from J; bases not matched to a gene: 3. Germline V lookup: CDR1 GTSNPN, CDR2 SVGIG (reference sequence). CDR3 size: 12 residues. The CDR3 DNA sequence: TGTGCCTGGGAAACAGGGGGCACTGAAGCTTTCTTT. Protein product: CAWETGGTEAFF.

The gene calls are TRBV30 and TRBJ2-7; D call uncertain. The germline gives CDR1 GTSNPN, CDR2 SVGIG (reference sequence). The CDR3 length is 14 residues. With 3 bases removed from V and 1 base from J, the gap between germline ends came to 13 bases. The CDR3 DNA reads TGTGCCTGGAGCTCAGGATTTGGGTCCTACGAGCAGTACTTC. It encodes CAWSSGFGSYEQYF. The whole variable domain, remainder taken from reference TRBV30 and TRBJ2-7, is SQTIHQWPATLVQPVGSPLSLECTVEGTSNPNLYWYRQAAGRGLQLLFYSVGIGQISSEVPQNLSASRPQDRQFILSSKKLLLSDSGFYLCAWSSGFGSYEQYFGPGTRLTVT.

The chain joins TRBV10-3 to TRBJ2-1, with D perhaps TRBD2 (5 bases). Germline assignment: CDR1 ENHRY and CDR2 SYGVKD. The V end lost 5 bases, the J end lost 0 bases, and 8 bases lay between the germline ends. This CDR3 contains 14 residues. In nucleotides, the CDR3 is TGTGCCATCAGTCGGGGATTCTCCTACAATGAGCAGTTCTTC. Its translation: CAISRGFSYNEQFF.

This chain uses TRBV27 with TRBJ1-6; 8 bases agree with TRBD1. After removal of 3 bases from V and 8 bases from J, the junction contained 6 bases not matched to a gene. Germline V gene sequence: CDR1 MNHEY, CDR2 SMNVEV (reference sequence). The CDR3 is made up of 15 amino acids. CDR3 sequence (DNA): TGTGCCAGCAGTTTTCAGGGGGCGCGGGATTCACCCCTCCACTTT. Amino acid sequence: CASSFQGARDSPLHF.

The J gene is TRBJ1-2, the V gene TRBV6-6; 7 nucleotides align to TRBD1. The CDR3 has 14 amino acids. Germline values: CDR1 MNHNY, CDR2 SVGAGI (reference sequence). V shed 7 bases, J shed 0 bases, and the junction held 5 bases outside the gene matches. DNA of the CDR3: TGTGCCAGCAAGGAGGGGGCCGCTAACTATGGCTACACCTTC. Residues: CASKEGAANYGYTF.

The chain links TRBV5-4 to TRBJ1-1; 7 bases are a match to TRBD1. The CDR3 extends over 15 amino acids. The ends lost 2 bases at V and 11 bases at J; junction bases unmatched: 15. Germline-derived CDR1 and CDR2 are SGHNT and YYREEE (reference sequence). The CDR3 DNA is TGTGCCAGCAGCTTAGGGGGCGCAGTGTCCCTATGGGCTTTCTTT. Amino acid sequence: CASSLGGAVSLWAFF.